This is a list of T cell receptor beta chains from one sample in a study of cytomegalovirus exposure and HLA in healthy donors. Libraries were prepared by immunoSEQ multiplex PCR; TCRdb keeps only in-frame clonotypes and omits some of them. The sample includes 180,000 or so clones, approximately 59% of them seen just once. Sequenced material: PBMCs. These receptors were collected from a man aged 35-49 years in good health and CMV-seronegative. Each CDR3 is given with its conserved first and last residue. A D gene is named only where the DNA matches it firmly. Part of the rows lack a size; the others show once, few, many or a class for expanded clones.

J,size,V,D,CDR3,DNA
TRBJ1-6,.,TRBV4-1,.,CASSQLQGAYNSPLHF,TGCGCCAGCAGCCAGTTACAGGGTGCCTATAATTCACCCCTCCACTTT
TRBJ2-4,.,TRBV10-1,.,CASILGGTLIQYF,TGCGCCAGCATTCTTGGTGGGACACTCATTCAGTACTTC
TRBJ1-1,.,TRBV2,TRBD1,CASSPRLGQVNTEAFF,TGTGCCAGCAGTCCGCGGCTGGGACAGGTGAACACTGAAGCTTTCTTT
TRBJ2-1,.,TRBV29-1,TRBD2,CSVLAGGPLKQFF,TGCAGCGTCCTGGCGGGAGGGCCCCTCAAGCAGTTCTTC
TRBJ2-1,.,TRBV18,TRBD2,CASSPGASGGLWNEQFF,TGTGCCAGCTCACCAGGGGCTAGCGGGGGCCTTTGGAATGAGCAGTTCTTC
TRBJ1-5,once,TRBV28,TRBD1,CASSRTGGRGNQPQHF,TGTGCCAGCAGTCGCACAGGGGGCCGAGGCAATCAGCCCCAGCATTTT
TRBJ2-4,.,TRBV5-4,TRBD1,CASSGDRGDIQYF,TGTGCCAGCAGCGGGGACAGAGGGGACATTCAGTACTTC
TRBJ2-1,.,TRBV15,TRBD1,CATSTRDSYNEQFF,TGTGCCACCAGCACCCGGGACAGCTACAATGAGCAGTTCTTC
TRBJ2-3,once,TRBV19,.,CASSKAQGHEMQYF,TGTGCCAGTAGTAAGGCCCAGGGACATGAAATGCAGTATTTT
TRBJ2-2,once,TRBV27,TRBD2,CASSRTSGRNTGELFF,TGTGCCAGCAGTCGGACTAGCGGGAGAAACACCGGGGAGCTGTTTTTT
TRBJ1-1,few,TRBV28,.,CASSFVQNTEAFF,TGTGCCAGCAGTTTCGTACAGAACACTGAAGCTTTCTTT
TRBJ1-1,.,TRBV19,.,CASSQLRGTEAFF,TGTGCCAGTAGCCAACTAAGGGGCACTGAAGCTTTCTTT
TRBJ2-7,.,TRBV5-1,TRBD1,CASSAAPGQGYEQYF,TGCGCCAGCAGCGCAGCACCGGGACAGGGCTACGAGCAGTACTTC
TRBJ1-6,.,TRBV28,.,CASSPGGPNSPLHF,TGTGCCAGCAGCCCCGGGGGTCCAAATTCACCCCTCCACTTT
TRBJ2-5,.,TRBV11-1,TRBD1,CASSLVGRGRTETQYF,TGTGCCAGCAGCTTGGTAGGCAGGGGGCGGACGGAGACCCAGTACTTC
TRBJ1-4,.,TRBV7-2,TRBD1,CASSLGTGENEKLFF,TGTGCCAGCAGCTTAGGCACAGGGGAAAATGAAAAACTGTTTTTT
TRBJ1-2,.,TRBV7-9,.,CASSLNEYGYTF,TGTGCCAGCAGCTTAAATGAGTATGGCTACACCTTC
TRBJ2-7,.,TRBV28,.,CASSFDLYEQYF,TGTGCCAGCAGTTTCGACTTGTACGAGCAGTACTTC
TRBJ1-3,few,TRBV5-6,.,CASHRSGNTIYF,TGTGCCAGCCACCGATCGGGGAACACCATATATTTT
TRBJ2-2,.,TRBV25-1,TRBD2,CASSVGGLTGELFF,TGTGCCAGCAGTGTGGGAGGGCTCACCGGGGAGCTGTTTTTT
TRBJ2-6,.,TRBV21-1,.,CASSVRRSGANVLTF,TGTGCCAGCAGCGTTAGGCGGTCTGGGGCCAACGTCCTGACTTTC
TRBJ1-1,.,TRBV9,.,CASSAVGHTNTEAFF,TGTGCCAGCAGCGCGGTGGGCCATACGAACACTGAAGCTTTCTTT
TRBJ1-6,few,TRBV30,.,CAWSVPRGNSPLHF,TGTGCCTGGAGTGTCCCCAGGGGAAATTCACCCCTCCACTTT
TRBJ1-1,.,TRBV27,.,CASSSIGVGVQNTEAFF,TGTGCCAGCAGTTCAATAGGGGTAGGCGTCCAGAACACTGAAGCTTTCTTT
TRBJ2-2,few,TRBV18,TRBD1,CASSPIPGQVNTGELFF,TGTGCCAGCTCACCGATTCCGGGACAGGTGAACACCGGGGAGCTGTTTTTT
TRBJ2-2,few,TRBV11-2,TRBD2,CASSSRTSGGIRTGELFF,TGTGCCAGCAGCTCCAGGACTAGCGGGGGTATCCGCACCGGGGAGCTGTTTTTT
TRBJ2-7,.,TRBV7-6,.,CASSLPGGYEQYF,TGTGCCAGCAGCTTACCAGGGGGGTACGAGCAGTACTTC
TRBJ1-4,.,TRBV6-5,.,CASSLSVATNEKLFF,TGTGCCAGCAGTTTGTCGGTTGCAACTAATGAAAAACTGTTTTTT
TRBJ1-2,few,TRBV23-1,TRBD1,CASSQFRRTGGGYTF,TGCGCCAGCAGTCAATTTCGAAGGACAGGGGGTGGCTACACCTTC
TRBJ2-7,.,TRBV4-3,TRBD2,CASSQVIAGSSYEQYF,TGCGCCAGCAGCCAGGTAATAGCGGGAAGCTCCTACGAGCAGTACTTC
TRBJ1-1,few,TRBV7-2,.,CASSIWGGHTPNTEAFF,TGTGCCAGCAGCATCTGGGGGGGGCATACCCCGAACACTGAAGCTTTCTTT
TRBJ2-2,.,TRBV10-3,TRBD2,CATSGVSGRATGELFF,TGTGCCACCTCAGGGGTTAGCGGGAGGGCCACCGGGGAGCTGTTTTTT
TRBJ2-1,.,TRBV28,TRBD2,CASSSHLAGGRNEQFF,TGTGCCAGCAGTTCCCATTTAGCGGGGGGGCGGAATGAGCAGTTCTTC
TRBJ1-1,.,TRBV30,.,CAWSRDGTEAFF,TGTGCCTGGAGCAGGGATGGGACTGAAGCTTTCTTT
TRBJ2-5,few,TRBV11-2,TRBD2,CASSWVTSGGQETQYF,TGTGCCAGCAGCTGGGTGACTAGCGGGGGCCAAGAGACCCAGTACTTC
TRBJ1-2,.,TRBV6-5,.,CASRRQDGYTF,TGTGCCAGCAGAAGACAGGACGGCTACACCTTC
TRBJ2-7,.,TRBV11-2,TRBD2,CASSRITSGRVYEQYF,TGTGCCAGCAGCCGAATAACTAGCGGGAGGGTCTACGAGCAGTACTTC
TRBJ1-4,.,TRBV4-1,TRBD1,CASSQASQGASEKLFF,TGCGCCAGCAGCCAAGCATCACAGGGGGCGAGTGAAAAACTGTTTTTT
TRBJ2-1,medium-sized,TRBV6-4,TRBD2,CASSRLAGANNEQFF,TGTGCCAGCAGTCGACTAGCGGGGGCCAACAATGAGCAGTTCTTC
TRBJ1-6,.,TRBV25-1,.,CASSEYRGGSSPLHF,TGTGCCAGCAGTGAATATAGAGGTGGTAGTTCACCCCTCCACTTT
TRBJ1-1,.,TRBV18,TRBD1,CASSLKQGPNTEAFF,TGTGCCAGCTCACTAAAACAGGGGCCGAACACTGAAGCTTTCTTT